What follows are 28 T cell receptor beta chains derived from one specimen sequenced in a study of STAT5B mutations in CD4+ large granular lymphocyte leukemia. Repertoires were generated with immunoSEQ multiplex PCR, while TCRdb's copy carries only in-frame clones and drops some. The sample shows about 20,000 clones, 60% to 85% of them seen only once. The specimen was CD4+ T cells from blood buffy coats. Source of these receptors: a human donor in good health.

J is TRBJ1-1 and V is TRBV7-3, with a tentative D call TRBD1 (5 bases). V was clipped by 4 bases and J by 3 bases, with 18 bases between them. Germline-derived CDR1 and CDR2 are SGHTA and FQGTGA. The CDR3 totals 16 residues. CDR3 amino acids: CASSSAPRVGHTEAFF. CDR3 sequence (DNA): TGTGCCAGCAGCTCCGCCCCTCGAGTGGGGCACACTGAAGCTTTCTTT.

Only a few counts were recorded for this clone. The CDR3 sequence: CASSLNGANVLTF. The DNA of the CDR3 is TGTGCCAGCAGTCTCAACGGGGCCAACGTCCTGACTTTC. This chain links TRBV27 with TRBJ2-6, with D unresolved. Deletions cut 5 bases from V and 4 bases from J, with 6 bases between. Germline CDR1 is MNHEY and CDR2 is SMNVEV (reference sequence). The CDR3 runs to 13 residues. The full variable domain, in which reference TRBV27 and TRBJ2-6 provide the parts outside the CDR3, is EAQVTQNPRYLITVTGKKLTVTCSQNMNHEYMSWYRQDPGLGLRQIYYSMNVEVTDKGDVPEGYKVSRKEKRNFPLILESPSPNQTSLYFCASSLNGANVLTFGAGSRLTVL.

The chain carries TRBV7-2 and TRBJ1-2; D is undetermined. Germline CDR1 is SGHTA and CDR2 is FQGNSA. CDR3 length: 15 residues. Between the trimmed V and J ends, which lost 1 base and 6 bases, there was a span of 15 bases. CDR3 bases: TGTGCCAGCAGCTTAGGGGCAGTACCAGGCGATGGCTACACCTTC. Translation: CASSLGAVPGDGYTF.

This clone has just a few counts. The gene calls are TRBV2 and TRBJ1-2; D is undetermined. From germline, CDR1 is SNHLY and CDR2 FYNNEI. This CDR3 has 13 residues. V lost 1 base, J lost 1 base, and 4 bases lay in between. The DNA of the CDR3 is TGTGCCAGCAGTGAAGAGGTTAACTATGGCTACACCTTC. It is translated as CASSEEVNYGYTF.

The rearrangement uses TRBV7-2 and TRBJ2-7; a weak D match, TRBD1 (6 bases). The CDR3 length is 15 residues. The germline V gene encodes CDR1 SGHTA and CDR2 FQGNSA. Between the trimmed V and J ends, which lost 1 base and 2 bases, there was a span of 12 bases. This chain's CDR3 is CASSLGGQGAYEQYF. CDR3 in DNA: TGTGCCAGCAGCTTAGGGGGGCAGGGCGCCTACGAGCAGTACTTC.

The chain recombines TRBV9 with TRBJ2-1, with D possibly being TRBD2 (5 bases). V lost 0 bases to trimming and J lost 7 bases, with 17 bases between them. CDR1 is SGDLS and CDR2 is YYNGEE in the germline V gene. The CDR3 is 16 residues long. CDR3 sequence reads: CASSVAPRVGYNEQFF. CDR3 DNA sequence: TGTGCCAGCAGCGTAGCTCCGAGGGTAGGGTATAATGAGCAGTTCTTC.

V is TRBV10-3 and J is TRBJ2-3, with D tentatively TRBD2 (5 bases). The CDR3 runs 15 residues. V was pared by 10 bases and J by 0 bases, with 17 bases between. CDR1 and CDR2 from the germline V gene are ENHRY and SYGVKD. The CDR3 loop is CATSPSNPSTDTQYF. The CDR3 nucleotides are TGTGCCACCTCCCCTAGCAACCCTAGCACAGATACGCAGTATTTT.

In its sample, this clone was seen a few times. The chain recombines TRBV28 with TRBJ1-2, with 8 bases lining up with TRBD1. The CDR3 totals 15 residues. J lost 4 bases, V lost 10 bases, and 14 bases had no gene match. The V gene's germline CDR1 is MDHEN and CDR2 SYDVKM. Here the CDR3 DNA reads TGTGCCACCTGCAACGAGAGACAGGGGAGCTATGGCTACACCTTC. This translates into CATCNERQGSYGYTF.

The chain joins TRBV15 to TRBJ1-3; D not certain. The CDR3 runs to 15 residues. The germline gives CDR1 LNHNV, CDR2 YYDKDF (reference sequence). Trimming shortened V by 2 bases and J by 0 bases, and 8 bases separated the two germline ends. The DNA for the CDR3 is TGTGCCACCAGCAGACAGGCCAGCTCTGGAAACACCATATATTTT. As protein: CATSRQASSGNTIYF.

The chain recombines TRBV10-3 with TRBJ2-6; no firm D call. V shed 4 bases and J shed 0 bases, with 7 bases lying between them. The CDR3 is 15 amino acids. Germline V gives CDR1 ENHRY, CDR2 SYGVKD. CDR3 region: CAISAGDSGANVLTF. CDR3 DNA sequence: TGTGCCATCAGTGCAGGCGACTCTGGGGCCAACGTCCTGACTTTC.

This clone was seen only a few times. The J gene is TRBJ2-2, the V gene TRBV7-2; D is possibly TRBD1 (6 bases). The V and J ends lost 1 base and 7 bases respectively, with 13 bases between them. The CDR3 sequence is 15 residues long. Germline V gene lookup returns CDR1 SGHTA and CDR2 FQGNSA. The CDR3 DNA is TGTGCCAGCAGCTTAGAGTGGGGGCGTGACGGGGAGCTGTTTTTT. Translation: CASSLEWGRDGELFF.

The gene calls are TRBV7-2 and TRBJ2-3; D possibly corresponds to TRBD1 (8 bases). Trimming took 5 bases from V and 0 from J, leaving 15 bases between them. The germline CDR1 and CDR2 sequences are SGHTA and FQGNSA. The CDR3 is 16 amino acids. The CDR3 coding sequence is TGTGCCAGCAGCACCACAGGGGGGGGTAGCACAGATACGCAGTATTTT. Translation: CASSTTGGGSTDTQYF.

The rearrangement uses TRBV28 and TRBJ2-3, with D perhaps matching TRBD1 (5 bases). The CDR3 has 18 amino acids. Trimming shortened V by 7 bases and J by 0 bases, and 23 bases separated the two germline ends. From germline, CDR1 is MDHEN and CDR2 SYDVKM. CDR3 DNA: TGTGCCAGCATCCCTACCGAAGGGGCCTTCATTAGCACAGATACGCAGTATTTT. This sequence encodes CASIPTEGAFISTDTQYF.

V is TRBV7-2 and J is TRBJ2-1; D gene unclear. Germline CDR1 and CDR2: SGHTA and FQGNSA. The V gene lost 1 base and the J gene lost 16 bases, with 17 bases spanning the gap. The CDR3 runs 13 residues. CDR3 sequence (DNA): TGTGCCAGCAGCTTAGGGGGTTGGCTAGAGTACTTCTTC. Protein product: CASSLGGWLEYFF.

The chain has TRBV2 and TRBJ2-3; a weak D match, TRBD1 (6 bases). There are 14 residues in the CDR3. The germline V gene has CDR1 SNHLY and CDR2 FYNNEI. Trimming took 7 bases from V and 0 from J, leaving 11 bases between them. The CDR3 bases are TGTGCCAGCACAGGACAGCCTAGCACAGATACGCAGTATTTT. Protein product: CASTGQPSTDTQYF.

The chain uses TRBV27 and TRBJ2-1, with no clear D. Deletions cut 3 bases from V and 0 bases from J, with 9 bases between. In germline, CDR1 is MNHEY, CDR2 SMNVEV (reference sequence). The CDR3 spans 15 residues. CDR3 in DNA: TGTGCCAGCAGTTTGGACCCAAGCTCCTACAATGAGCAGTTCTTC. Translation: CASSLDPSSYNEQFF.

The V gene is TRBV2, the J gene TRBJ1-5, with D unresolved. The V gene's germline CDR1 is SNHLY and CDR2 FYNNEI. The length of the CDR3 is 17 residues. V shed 7 bases and J shed 4 bases, with 23 bases lying between them. CDR3 DNA sequence: TGTGCCAGCACCGAAGGGTGGGTTGGTCCAGCAAATCAGCCCCAGCATTTT. Translating it yields CASTEGWVGPANQPQHF.

The chain carries TRBV2 and TRBJ1-4; 10 bases line up with TRBD1. V lost 8 bases, J lost 6 bases, and 3 bases stayed unmatched. The CDR3 runs 13 residues. The V gene's germline CDR1 is SNHLY and CDR2 FYNNEI. The CDR3 nucleotides read TGTGCCAGCGCCGGGACAGGGGATGAAAAACTGTTTTTT. Amino acids: CASAGTGDEKLFF.

V usage is TRBV7-9 and J usage is TRBJ1-5, with TRBD1 as a possible D gene (5 bases). Germline V gene lookup returns CDR1 SEHNR and CDR2 FQNEAQ (reference sequence). This CDR3 is built from 15 residues. The V end lost 1 base, the J end lost 7 bases, and 14 bases lay between the germline ends. Here the CDR3 DNA reads TGTGCCAGCAGCTTAGGGCAGGGTTTAGGACAGCCCCAGCATTTT. This gives the protein CASSLGQGLGQPQHF.

This sequence joins TRBV11-3 and TRBJ2-7, with D perhaps matching TRBD1 or TRBD2 (5 bases each). This CDR3 has 16 amino acids. CDR1 is SGHNT and CDR2 is YENEEA in the germline V gene. The germline V and J ends were trimmed by 0 bases and 2 bases, with 14 bases remaining between them. The CDR3 bases are TGTGCCAGCAGCTTAGAAAGGGGACCAGGGCCCTACGAGCAGTACTTC. This encodes CASSLERGPGPYEQYF.

This clone has just a few counts. The rearrangement uses TRBV28 and TRBJ1-2; TRBD1 aligns across 7 bases. There are 12 residues in the CDR3. From germline, CDR1 is MDHEN and CDR2 SYDVKM. The trim removed 5 bases at V and 8 bases at J, leaving 5 bases unmatched. CDR3 coding DNA: TGTGCCAGCAGTGCCGGGACAGAAGGCTACACCTTC. Amino acids: CASSAGTEGYTF.

V usage is TRBV28 and J usage is TRBJ2-1; 8 bases are shared with TRBD1. The CDR3 is 14 amino acids. Trimming at V came to 2 bases and at J to 5 bases, leaving 2 bases not matched to a gene. CDR1 is MDHEN and CDR2 is SYDVKM in the germline V gene. This CDR3 reads CASSLGQGNNEQFF. CDR3 nucleotide sequence: TGTGCCAGCAGTTTAGGACAGGGTAACAATGAGCAGTTCTTC. Filled out from reference TRBV28 and TRBJ2-1, the complete variable domain reads DVKVTQSSRYLVKRTGEKVFLECVQDMDHENMFWYRQDPGLGLRLIYFSYDVKMKEKGDIPEGYSVSREKKERFSLILESASTNQTSMYLCASSLGQGNNEQFFGPGTRLTVL.

This clone was counted a single time. This CDR3 reads CASSHKAGANVLTF. The CDR3 nucleotides read TGTGCCAGCAGCCATAAGGCCGGGGCCAACGTCCTGACTTTC. The V and J genes are TRBV14 and TRBJ2-6; no clear D. Germline-derived CDR1 and CDR2 are SGHDN and FVKESK. The CDR3 contains 14 residues. V was clipped by 3 bases and J by 4 bases, with 7 bases between them.

The chain carries TRBV6-1 and TRBJ2-5, with 10 bases that match TRBD1. This CDR3 is 14 amino acids long. Germline-derived CDR1 and CDR2 are MNHNS and SASEGT. Germline trimming cut 7 bases from V and 5 bases from J; bases unmatched to any gene: 7. CDR3 amino acids: CASNRQGALETQYF. CDR3 nucleotide sequence: TGTGCCAGCAACCGACAGGGGGCTCTTGAGACCCAGTACTTC.

The genes are TRBV5-1 and TRBJ1-2; D perhaps matches TRBD1 (5 bases). Trimming cost V 0 bases and J 8 bases, with 14 bases left between them. The CDR3 length is 14 residues. Germline lookup yields CDR1 SGHRS and CDR2 YFSETQ. The CDR3 region is CASSLEPGWAGYTF. Here the CDR3 DNA reads TGCGCCAGCAGCTTGGAACCAGGGTGGGCGGGCTACACCTTC.

The chain combines TRBV29-1 with TRBJ2-7; tentatively, D is TRBD1 (5 bases). With 3 bases removed from V and 7 bases from J, the gap between germline ends came to 22 bases. Germline V lookup: CDR1 SQVTM, CDR2 ANQGSEA. This CDR3 is 15 amino acids long. This CDR3 reads CSVEGYRGRTGEQYF. In nucleotides, the CDR3 is TGCAGCGTTGAGGGTTATAGGGGCCGTACTGGGGAGCAGTACTTC.

V gene TRBV12-1 combines with J gene TRBJ2-6; the D call in the table, TRBD2, was not verified against the DNA. TRBV12-1 is a known pseudogene. CDR3 length: 22 residues. DNA for the CDR3: TGTGCCAGCAGCTTCCTACCGGGGGGGGGAGCGGACCCCCCGCCTGGGGCCAACGTCCTGACTTTC. Translated: CASSFLPGGGADPPPGANVLTF.

The genes are TRBV28 and TRBJ2-4, with 10 bases lining up with TRBD2. The CDR3 has 16 amino acids. J lost 6 bases, V lost 2 bases, and 7 bases had no gene match. Germline V gene sequence: CDR1 MDHEN, CDR2 SYDVKM. The CDR3 DNA is TGTGCCAGCAGTTTAGCCAGCGGGGGGGCCCTAAACATTCAGTACTTC. Protein: CASSLASGGALNIQYF.